The clone carrying this T cell receptor beta chain has more than one count but fewer than ten. Its antigen is not identified. This specimen comes from a study of identical twins. General study results and limits: Models underpredicted monozygotic twin sharing of out-of-frame TCR alpha.

CDR1 is SNHLY and CDR2 is FYNNEI in the germline V gene. With V trimmed by 7 bases and J by 1 base, 3 bases remained unmatched. CDR3 length: 13 amino acids. One entry per CDR3 protein results from TCRdb running MiXCR on the 5' RACE reads. The table shows 640,000 or so distinct CDR3 sequences, with approximately 6% occurring only once. The sample consisted of naive T cells sorted from blood. The gene calls are TRBV2 and TRBJ1-1; TRBD1 matches at 7 bases. This TCR was recovered from a man between 18 and 35 years old in good health. Here the CDR3 reads CASKGQRNTEAFF. In DNA, the CDR3 is TGTGCCAGCAAGGGACAGAGGAACACTGAAGCTTTCTTT.